This TCR beta chain appears in the sequencing data of a study of T-cell memory formation after mild COVID-19. The germline V gene has CDR1 LNHDA and CDR2 SQIVND (reference sequence). Trimming cost V 3 bases and J 10 bases; bases outside gene matches: 0. This CDR3 region has 11 residues. TCRdb ran MiXCR on the 5' RACE reads and lists one entry per CDR3 protein. The table lists roughly 86,000 distinct CDR3 sequences, about 13% of them singletons. This TCR was sampled from an adult woman who had mild COVID-19 (a few samples of this study predate the infection). Cell type and time point are not known. The rearrangement joins TRBV19 to TRBJ2-1, with 7 bases lining up with TRBD2. The specimen sequenced was PBMCs or a T cell subset sorted from them (not recorded which). CDR3 residues: CASSISGEQFF. The CDR3 nucleotides are TGTGCCAGTAGTATTAGCGGGGAGCAGTTCTTC.